One and the same sample provided the 31 T cell receptor beta chains below, sequenced in a study of T cells after somatic rescue of genetic block. The assay was immunoSEQ multiplex PCR, and TCRdb's table has in-frame clones only and misses some. The sample gives approximately 88,000 clones, about nine tenths of which show up once; 1.5% to 2% is in the top ten. Sequenced input: peripheral blood mononuclear cells (PBMCs). The receptors shown here come from a woman aged 18-35 years.

This sequence joins TRBV15 and TRBJ1-2; no clear D. Germline lookup yields CDR1 LNHNV and CDR2 YYDKDF (reference sequence). The CDR3 contains 14 residues. Trimming left V 0 bases short and J 6 bases short, with 11 bases between. The CDR3 loop reads CATSRDSSTDGYTF. The CDR3 region has the DNA TGTGCCACCAGCAGAGATTCCTCGACGGATGGCTACACCTTC.

The CDR3 loop is CSVESPSNEQFF. The CDR3 DNA reads as TGCAGCGTTGAATCGCCTAGCAATGAGCAGTTCTTC. This rearrangement joins TRBV29-1 to TRBJ2-1; D is ambiguous. Trimming took 2 bases from V and 6 from J, leaving 8 bases between them. The CDR3 consists of 12 residues. In germline, CDR1 is SQVTM, CDR2 ANQGSEA.

The chain couples TRBV19 to TRBJ2-1, with TRBD2 matching 9 bases. Germline V gene data show CDR1 as LNHDA and CDR2 as SQIVND (reference sequence). Trimming took 1 base from V and 0 from J; bases not matched to a gene: 7. The CDR3 is 18 residues long. The CDR3 sequence: CASSIGSGGTSSYNEQFF. The CDR3, as DNA: TGTGCCAGTAGTATAGGTAGCGGGGGTACGAGCTCCTACAATGAGCAGTTCTTC. The full variable domain, with the rest looked up from reference TRBV19 and TRBJ2-1, is DGGITQSPKYLFRKEGQNVTLSCEQNLNHDAMYWYRQDPGQGLRLIYYSQIVNDFQKGDIAEGYSVSREKKESFPLTVTSAQKNPTAFYLCASSIGSGGTSSYNEQFFGPGTRLTVL.

V usage is TRBV7-9 and J usage is TRBJ1-2; a possible D gene is TRBD1 (5 bases). V lost 5 bases and J lost 8, with 18 bases in between. CDR1 and CDR2 from the germline V gene are SEHNR and FQNEAQ (reference sequence). This CDR3 comprises 14 residues. The DNA for the CDR3 is TGTGCCAGCAGCCCTATAGGGACCATAGGCGGCTACACCTTC. Protein: CASSPIGTIGGYTF.

This chain connects TRBV9 to TRBJ2-3; D gene uncertain. In germline, CDR1 is SGDLS, CDR2 YYNGEE. Between the trimmed V and J ends, which lost 0 bases and 0 bases, there was a span of 11 bases. This CDR3 has 16 residues. CDR3 in amino acids: CASSVGGLWSTDTQYF. CDR3 nucleotide sequence: TGTGCCAGCAGCGTAGGAGGATTATGGAGCACAGATACGCAGTATTTT.

The genes are TRBV7-9 and TRBJ1-2; D may be TRBD1 (5 bases). Trimming left V 1 base short and J 2 bases short, with 17 bases between. The CDR3 is 17 residues long. Germline CDR1 SEHNR, CDR2 FQNEAQ (reference sequence). The CDR3 nucleotides read TGTGCCAGCAGCTTAGTCCCCCTGGGACCAGAGAACTATGGCTACACCTTC. Its protein product is CASSLVPLGPENYGYTF.

The rearrangement uses TRBV4-1 and TRBJ2-1; D tentatively fits TRBD1 or TRBD2 (7 bases each). Trimming stripped 4 bases from V and 10 bases from J, with 20 bases between. Looked up from germline, CDR1 is MGHRA and CDR2 is YSYEKL. The length of the CDR3 is 15 residues. The CDR3 region is CASSPEGEGAWEQFF. The CDR3, as DNA: TGCGCCAGCAGCCCGGAGGGGGAGGGGGCGTGGGAGCAGTTCTTC.

The rearrangement links TRBV7-2 to TRBJ1-2, with D unresolved. Germline CDR1 reads SGHTA; CDR2 reads FQGNSA. The CDR3 is made up of 12 amino acids. The V gene lost 7 bases and the J gene lost 2 bases, with 8 bases spanning the gap. For the CDR3, the DNA is TGTGCCAGCACCATAGGGAACTATGGCTACACCTTC. This gives the protein CASTIGNYGYTF.

This clone occurred a few times. J is TRBJ2-1 and V is TRBV19, with TRBD2 matching over 11 bases. The CDR3 is 17 residues long. The germline CDR1 and CDR2 sequences are LNHDA and SQIVND (reference sequence). The J segment lost 9 bases and the V segment lost 5 bases, leaving 15 bases of the junction unmatched. This CDR3 reads CASSFPRLAGMGGEQFF. CDR3 bases: TGTGCCAGTAGTTTCCCGAGACTAGCGGGAATGGGTGGTGAGCAGTTCTTC.

The chain has TRBV9 and TRBJ1-1, with D possibly TRBD1 on 5 matching bases. CDR1 is SGDLS and CDR2 is YYNGEE in the germline V gene. This CDR3 is 15 amino acids long. Trimming shortened V by 4 bases and J by 8 bases, and 21 bases separated the two germline ends. CDR3 amino acids: CASSPERRGQGEAFF. In DNA, the CDR3 is TGTGCCAGCAGCCCAGAGAGGAGGGGCCAGGGAGAAGCTTTCTTT.

The chain carries TRBV11-3 and TRBJ2-5, with 11 bases identical to TRBD2. Germline V CDR1 and CDR2: SGHNT, YENEEA. There are 18 residues in the CDR3. V dropped 0 bases and J dropped 5; count of bases not matched to a gene: 11. In DNA form, the CDR3 reads TGTGCCAGCAGCTTAGATCATACGGCTAGCGGGAGGAGGGAGACCCAGTACTTC. Translating it yields CASSLDHTASGRRETQYF.

The V call is TRBV2, the J call TRBJ1-6; tentatively, D is TRBD1 (5 bases). The V gene lost 2 bases and the J gene lost 6 bases, with 11 bases spanning the gap. The V gene's germline CDR1 is SNHLY and CDR2 FYNNEI. The CDR3 is 15 residues long. The CDR3 sequence: CASSEMGQVNSPLHF. Here the CDR3 DNA reads TGTGCCAGCAGTGAAATGGGGCAGGTTAATTCACCCCTCCACTTT. The entire variable domain, with the rest obtained from reference TRBV2 and TRBJ1-6, is as follows: EPEVTQTPSHQVTQMGQEVILRCVPISNHLYFYWYRQILGQKVEFLVSFYNNEISEKSEIFDDQFSVERPDGSNFTLKIRSTKLEDSAMYFCASSEMGQVNSPLHFGNGTRLTVT.

The chain couples TRBV6-5 to TRBJ1-1, with TRBD1 matching 7 bases. Germline CDR1 MNHEY, CDR2 SVGAGI. V was clipped by 2 bases and J by 4 bases; unmatched bases: 4. The CDR3 totals 14 residues. DNA for the CDR3: TGTGCCAGCAGTTACGGGACAGTGGGCACTGAAGCTTTCTTT. This codes for CASSYGTVGTEAFF.

The CDR3 nucleotides read TGTGCCAGCACGAGGGACACTCGGAACACTGAAGCTTTCTTT. Translating it yields CASTRDTRNTEAFF. The V call is TRBV6-1, the J call TRBJ1-1; TRBD1 is a possible D gene (6 bases). Germline assignment: CDR1 MNHNS and CDR2 SASEGT. Trimming took 7 bases from V and 1 from J, leaving 13 bases between them. The CDR3 loop spans 14 amino acids.

The chain recombines TRBV9 with TRBJ2-2, with D possibly called TRBD1 or TRBD2 (6 bases each). Germline CDR1 is SGDLS and CDR2 is YYNGEE. Deletions cut 10 bases from V and 4 bases from J, with 14 bases between. The CDR3 spans 13 residues. The CDR3 sequence: CAGGRDLTGELFF. The CDR3 DNA is TGTGCCGGGGGGCGGGATCTCACCGGGGAGCTGTTTTTT. Looking up the rest from reference TRBV9 and TRBJ2-2 gives the full variable domain: DSGVTQTPKHLITATGQRVTLRCSPRSGDLSVYWYQQSLDQGLQFLIQYYNGEERAKGNILERFSAQQFPDLHSELNLSSLELGDSALYFCAGGRDLTGELFFGEGSRLTVL.

The V call is TRBV6-4, the J call TRBJ1-1; D uncertain. The CDR3 runs 15 residues. V lost 0 bases, J lost 2 bases, and 10 bases lay in between. In germline, CDR1 is MRHNA, CDR2 SNTAGT. Written as DNA, the CDR3 is TGTGCCAGCAGTGACTCGTATAGTGGCAACACTGAAGCTTTCTTT. Translating gives CASSDSYSGNTEAFF.

V usage is TRBV7-9 and J usage is TRBJ1-3; possibly TRBD1 for D (6 bases). The CDR3 runs to 18 residues. V lost 4 bases, J lost 1 base, and 20 bases lay in between. Germline V gene sequence: CDR1 SEHNR, CDR2 FQNEAQ (reference sequence). The CDR3 bases are TGTGCCAGCAGCTCGAGTCGGACCTCGGGGGCATCTGGAAACACCATATATTTT. Its protein product is CASSSSRTSGASGNTIYF.

The J gene is TRBJ2-7, the V gene TRBV30; maybe TRBD1 (7 bases). The CDR3 runs 14 residues. V lost 4 bases and J lost 2, with 15 bases in between. The germline V gene encodes CDR1 GTSNPN and CDR2 SVGIG (reference sequence). The DNA of the CDR3 is TGTGCCTGGATACGGACAGGCGGGACCTACGAGCAGTACTTC. Translating it yields CAWIRTGGTYEQYF.

This sequence joins TRBV5-1 and TRBJ2-3, with no clear D. Germline V gives CDR1 SGHRS, CDR2 YFSETQ. The CDR3 has 12 residues. V lost 1 base and J lost 4, with 4 bases in between. CDR3 amino acids: CASSLSADTQYF. CDR3 coding DNA: TGCGCCAGCAGCTTGAGTGCAGATACGCAGTATTTT.

V and J are TRBV27 and TRBJ2-1; D is possibly TRBD2 (6 bases). The CDR3 is 15 residues long. The germline V gene encodes CDR1 MNHEY and CDR2 SMNVEV (reference sequence). Trimming cost V 7 bases and J 0 bases, with 13 bases left between them. CDR3 residues: CASTPVGGSYNEQFF. CDR3 DNA: TGTGCCAGCACCCCGGTGGGGGGCTCCTACAATGAGCAGTTCTTC.

The rearrangement joins TRBV29-1 to TRBJ2-3, with TRBD2 identical over 8 bases. CDR1 and CDR2 from the germline V gene are SQVTM and ANQGSEA. Germline trimming cut 5 bases from V and 4 bases from J; bases unmatched to any gene: 17. The CDR3 length is 17 residues. This CDR3 reads CSVCEGRGLVVADTQYF. CDR3 sequence (DNA): TGCAGCGTTTGCGAGGGGAGGGGACTAGTCGTAGCAGATACGCAGTATTTT.

The chain recombines TRBV27 with TRBJ2-3; possibly TRBD1 or TRBD2 for D (5 bases each). The germline CDR1 and CDR2 sequences are MNHEY and SMNVEV (reference sequence). The CDR3 consists of 15 residues. Trimming left V 7 bases short and J 6 bases short, with 20 bases between. The CDR3 nucleotides are TGTGCCAGCAATTCCCCTTGGGACCCAGAGGATACGCAGTATTTT. It specifies CASNSPWDPEDTQYF.

This rearrangement joins TRBV19 to TRBJ2-7, with D possibly being TRBD1 (5 bases). The CDR3 loop spans 16 amino acids. The V end lost 1 base, the J end lost 1 base, and 14 bases lay between the germline ends. The germline V gene encodes CDR1 LNHDA and CDR2 SQIVND (reference sequence). The CDR3 DNA sequence: TGTGCCAGTAGTATAGCTCCAGGGCCCCTTTCCTACGAGCAGTACTTC. Its protein product is CASSIAPGPLSYEQYF. The complete variable domain, with remaining parts taken from reference TRBV19 and TRBJ2-7, reads DGGITQSPKYLFRKEGQNVTLSCEQNLNHDAMYWYRQDPGQGLRLIYYSQIVNDFQKGDIAEGYSVSREKKESFPLTVTSAQKNPTAFYLCASSIAPGPLSYEQYFGPGTRLTVT.

The rearrangement uses TRBV7-2 and TRBJ2-3; D perhaps matches TRBD1 (6 bases). The CDR3 has 15 amino acids. With 3 bases removed from V and 2 bases from J, the gap between germline ends came to 12 bases. Looked up from germline, CDR1 is SGHTA and CDR2 is FQGNSA. The CDR3 here is CASSFRGGITDTQYF. CDR3 nucleotide sequence: TGTGCCAGCAGCTTCCGAGGGGGTATCACAGATACGCAGTATTTT.

This chain joins TRBV6-1 and TRBJ2-5, with D perhaps matching TRBD1 or TRBD2 (7 bases each). Germline loops: CDR1 MNHNS, CDR2 SASEGT. Trimming pared 0 bases from V and 1 base from J, leaving 15 bases between. The CDR3 spans 17 residues. CDR3 protein: CASSEAGPGGGQETQYF. The CDR3, as DNA: TGTGCCAGCAGTGAAGCGGGGCCAGGGGGGGGCCAAGAGACCCAGTACTTC.

CDR3 sequence: CASRPLGANVLTF. CDR3 nucleotide sequence: TGTGCCAGCAGACCCCTCGGGGCCAACGTCCTGACTTTC. The chain has TRBV5-4 and TRBJ2-6; the D is unclear. Germline V gene sequence: CDR1 SGHNT, CDR2 YYREEE (reference sequence). The CDR3 loop spans 13 amino acids. Trimming took 5 bases from V and 4 from J, leaving 7 bases between them. Drawing the rest from reference TRBV5-4 and TRBJ2-6, the complete variable domain is ETGVTQSPTHLIKTRGQQVTLRCSSQSGHNTVSWYQQALGQGPQFIFQYYREEENGRGNFPPRFSGLQFPNYSSELNVNALELDDSALYLCASRPLGANVLTFGAGSRLTVL.

The V gene is TRBV4-2, the J gene TRBJ2-1; perhaps TRBD2 as D (6 bases). V shed 0 bases and J shed 2 bases, with 11 bases lying between them. The CDR3 is 16 residues long. Per germline, CDR1 LGHNA and CDR2 YNFKEQ. CDR3 in DNA: TGTGCCAGCAGCCAAGACCGAGCGGGCCCCTACAATGAGCAGTTCTTC. Protein sequence: CASSQDRAGPYNEQFF.

This chain uses TRBV27 with TRBJ1-1; D uncertain. This CDR3 spans 15 amino acids. Trimming took off 6 bases at V and 4 bases at J, with 18 bases between the two ends. Looked up from germline, CDR1 is MNHEY and CDR2 is SMNVEV (reference sequence). This chain's CDR3 is CASRPSPALSTEAFF. For the CDR3, the DNA is TGTGCCAGCAGACCCTCCCCCGCGCTGAGCACTGAAGCTTTCTTT.

The sample holds one count of this clone. This chain joins TRBV4-2 and TRBJ2-5; 9 bases agree with TRBD2. There are 18 residues in the CDR3. The germline V gene has CDR1 LGHNA and CDR2 YNFKEQ. With 0 bases clipped from V and 1 base from J, the junction kept 9 bases outside the gene matches. Here the CDR3 DNA reads TGTGCCAGCAGCCAAGATGTCCGGCTAGCGGGGCTCCAAGAGACCCAGTACTTC. Its protein product is CASSQDVRLAGLQETQYF.

The J gene is TRBJ2-2, the V gene TRBV19; TRBD1 is a possible D gene (6 bases). V gave up 3 bases and J gave up 3 bases, with 11 bases separating them. The CDR3 has 15 amino acids. Germline values: CDR1 LNHDA, CDR2 SQIVND (reference sequence). This chain's CDR3 is CASSIPGAYTGELFF. For the CDR3, the DNA is TGTGCCAGTAGTATTCCAGGGGCTTACACCGGGGAGCTGTTTTTT. Full variable domain (remainder filled in from reference TRBV19 and TRBJ2-2): DGGITQSPKYLFRKEGQNVTLSCEQNLNHDAMYWYRQDPGQGLRLIYYSQIVNDFQKGDIAEGYSVSREKKESFPLTVTSAQKNPTAFYLCASSIPGAYTGELFFGEGSRLTVL.

J is TRBJ2-6 and V is TRBV27; D remains unclear. Germline CDR1 is MNHEY and CDR2 is SMNVEV (reference sequence). This CDR3 is 12 amino acids long. V lost 10 bases to trimming and J lost 4 bases, with 8 bases between them. As DNA, the CDR3 is TGTGCCACTTCCTCCGGGGCCAACGTCCTGACTTTC. This sequence encodes CATSSGANVLTF.